A single sample gave rise to the 25 T cell receptor beta chains below, sequenced in a study of post-analysis software for immune sequencing data. General study results and limits: Patients had higher frequencies than controls of about 5 TRBV segments, including TRBV5-6, TRBV5-1 and TRBV20-1.

Every TCR beta cDNA library bore unique molecular identifiers. TCRdb re-analysed the PCR reads in MiXCR, keeping a single row per CDR3 protein. The sample yields hundreds of thousands of distinct CDR3 sequences, 25% to 30% seen once. For these receptors, no antigen is known. Sequencing input: blood. The receptors originated from a girl under 18 with multiple sclerosis.

The chain has TRBV4-1 and TRBJ1-1, with a weak D call TRBD1 (6 bases). CDR1 and CDR2 from the germline V gene are MGHRA and YSYEKL. V lost 5 bases and J lost 6, with 16 bases in between. The CDR3 runs 14 residues. CDR3 nucleotides: TGCGCCAGCAGCGACCACAGGGAGATAGCTGAAGCTTTCTTT. Translated: CASSDHREIAEAFF.

This CDR3 is CASSLGVGVPQYF. CDR3 coding DNA: TGTGCCAGCAGTTTAGGAGTTGGGGTTCCGCAGTATTTT. The gene calls are TRBV28 and TRBJ2-3; D ambiguous. This CDR3 is built from 13 residues. V was pared by 2 bases and J by 10 bases, with 13 bases between. The V gene's germline CDR1 is MDHEN and CDR2 SYDVKM. Drawing the rest from reference TRBV28 and TRBJ2-3, the complete variable domain is DVKVTQSSRYLVKRTGEKVFLECVQDMDHENMFWYRQDPGLGLRLIYFSYDVKMKEKGDIPEGYSVSREKKERFSLILESASTNQTSMYLCASSLGVGVPQYFGPGTRLTVL.

The table lists this clonotype with many counts. The J gene is TRBJ2-1, the V gene TRBV20-1; D might be TRBD1 (6 bases). The CDR3 sequence is 17 residues long. Germline V lookup: CDR1 DFQATT, CDR2 SNEGSKA (reference sequence). The ends were cut back, 6 bases at V and 0 bases at J, with 21 bases in the middle. CDR3 protein: CSAPLLGQLISYNEQFF. The CDR3 region has the DNA TGCAGTGCCCCCCTCCTCGGACAGCTTATCTCCTACAATGAGCAGTTCTTC.

The table lists this clonotype with a few counts. The chain employs TRBV6-5 and TRBJ2-3; D may be TRBD1 (6 bases). The CDR3 totals 14 residues. Germline values: CDR1 MNHEY, CDR2 SVGAGI. With 6 bases removed from V and 6 bases from J, the gap between germline ends came to 16 bases. CDR3 coding DNA: TGTGCCAGCAGCCCAGGACAGTACGAGGATACGCAGTATTTT. Amino acid sequence: CASSPGQYEDTQYF.

This clonotype was seen more than once but under ten times. The chain has TRBV4-3 and TRBJ2-1; D is uncertain. CDR1 and CDR2 (germline): LGHNA, YSLEER. This CDR3 has 14 amino acids. Trimming took off 4 bases at V and 7 bases at J, with 14 bases between the two ends. This chain's CDR3 is CASSPGRFGNEQFF. DNA for the CDR3: TGCGCCAGCAGCCCCGGTCGGTTTGGAAATGAGCAGTTCTTC.

CDR3 nucleotides: TGTGCCAGCAGCGGACGGCACGCCGGGTCTAACTATGGCTACACCTTC. Protein product: CASSGRHAGSNYGYTF. The chain couples TRBV3-1 to TRBJ1-2; D not resolved. V lost 5 bases to trimming and J lost 0 bases, with 16 bases between them. The germline V gene encodes CDR1 LGHDT and CDR2 YNNKEL (reference sequence). The CDR3 sequence is 16 residues long.

Of note for this clonotype: Given a much more abundant clone one base away, this may be a read error. The chain employs TRBV6-5 and TRBJ2-7; 8 positions agree with TRBD2. The DNA end is a closer match to TRBJ2-5, so the J assignment may be wrong. The CDR3 sequence is 13 residues long. Germline assignment: CDR1 MNHEY and CDR2 SVGAGI. The CDR3 region is CASRYGGEQTQYF. CDR3 nucleotide sequence: TGTGCCAGCAGGTACGGGGGGGAGCAGACCCAGTACTTC.

This clonotype has only a few counts. V usage is TRBV20-1 and J usage is TRBJ2-3; the D gene is possibly TRBD2 (6 bases). This CDR3 spans 16 amino acids. Germline V gives CDR1 DFQATT, CDR2 SNEGSKA (reference sequence). Trimming shortened V by 1 base and J by 2 bases, and 16 bases separated the two germline ends. The CDR3 DNA is TGCAGTGCTAGAGGGGGGGAGCGCCGTTACACAGATACGCAGTATTTT. Translated: CSARGGERRYTDTQYF.

J is TRBJ2-1 and V is TRBV4-3, with D tentatively TRBD2 (7 bases). This CDR3 is 17 amino acids long. CDR1 LGHNA and CDR2 YSLEER come from the germline V gene. V was cut by 0 bases and J by 6 bases, with 18 bases left in between. CDR3 residues: CASSQEPGRGDINEQFF. The CDR3 nucleotides read TGCGCCAGCAGCCAAGAGCCGGGACGGGGGGACATCAATGAGCAGTTCTTC.

The chain employs TRBV28 and TRBJ2-5; unclear D gene. CDR1 is MDHEN and CDR2 is SYDVKM in the germline V gene. The germline V and J ends were trimmed by 5 bases and 10 bases, with 20 bases remaining between them. This CDR3 is built from 14 residues. CDR3 sequence reads: CASSQSERIPDQYF. The DNA for the CDR3 is TGTGCCAGCAGTCAGAGTGAACGGATCCCTGACCAGTACTTC.

The V and J genes are TRBV7-2 and TRBJ2-7; maybe TRBD1 (7 bases). The V gene lost 7 bases and the J gene lost 2 bases, with 15 bases spanning the gap. The CDR3 is 14 amino acids. From germline, CDR1 is SGHTA and CDR2 FQGNSA. In nucleotides, the CDR3 is TGTGCCAGCACCTCTGGCGGGACAGCCTACGAGCAGTACTTC. Its protein is CASTSGGTAYEQYF. The entire variable domain, with the rest obtained from reference TRBV7-2 and TRBJ2-7, is as follows: GAGVSQSPSNKVTEKGKDVELRCDPISGHTALYWYRQSLGQGLEFLIYFQGNSAPDKSGLPSDRFSAERTGGSVSTLTIQRTQQEDSAVYLCASTSGGTAYEQYFGPGTRLTVT.

This clonotype was counted many times. This sequence joins TRBV6-5 and TRBJ2-1; D is undetermined. The CDR3 loop spans 12 amino acids. Germline CDR1 MNHEY, CDR2 SVGAGI. Trimming shortened V by 7 bases and J by 6 bases, and 10 bases separated the two germline ends. CDR3 nucleotides: TGTGCCAGCATGAATGGCCCCAATGAGCAGTTCTTC. Its protein is CASMNGPNEQFF.

The chain uses TRBV7-2 and TRBJ2-3; D is possibly TRBD1 or TRBD2 (8 bases each). The CDR3 is made up of 18 amino acids. Germline CDR1 is SGHTA and CDR2 is FQGNSA. V was clipped by 6 bases and J by 5 bases, with 27 bases between them. CDR3 residues: CASSPGQGPTGGKDTQYF. The CDR3 DNA sequence: TGTGCCAGCAGTCCCGGACAGGGACCGACGGGAGGGAAAGATACGCAGTATTTT.

There are a few counts of this clonotype. This sequence joins TRBV3-1 and TRBJ1-4; unclear D gene. Between the trimmed V and J ends, which lost 4 bases and 8 bases, there was a span of 20 bases. The CDR3 length is 16 residues. The V gene's germline CDR1 is LGHDT and CDR2 YNNKEL (reference sequence). The CDR3, as DNA: TGTGCCAGCAGCCTTGGTCCCGGACCGGTGCAGGAAAAACTGTTTTTT. Protein sequence: CASSLGPGPVQEKLFF. The full variable domain, rest sourced from reference TRBV3-1 and TRBJ1-4, is DTAVSQTPKYLVTQMGNDKSIKCEQNLGHDTMYWYKQDSKKFLKIMFSYNNKELIINETVPNRFSPKSPDKAHLNLHINSLELGDSAVYFCASSLGPGPVQEKLFFGSGTQLSVL.

This clonotype showed up just a few times. The V call is TRBV12-3 or TRBV12-4, the J call TRBJ1-1; 7 nucleotides match TRBD1. CDR3 length equals 14 residues. The ends lost 6 bases at V and 1 base at J; junction bases unmatched: 5. CDR3 DNA sequence: TGTGCCAGCAGGGCACAGGGGACGAACACTGAAGCTTTCTTT. Its translation is CASRAQGTNTEAFF.

This clonotype was picked up a small number of times. The V and J genes are TRBV5-1 and TRBJ2-5; D perhaps matches TRBD1 (5 bases). Germline CDR1 and CDR2: SGHRS and YFSETQ. This CDR3 spans 14 amino acids. V lost 0 bases, J lost 11 bases, and 17 bases lay in between. The CDR3 DNA follows: TGCGCCAGCAGCTTGGCGCCGCCCGGACATGAGCAGTACTTC. Amino acid sequence: CASSLAPPGHEQYF.

This clonotype was seen a few times. The rearrangement joins TRBV5-5 to TRBJ1-2; 7 positions match TRBD1. Germline V gene lookup returns CDR1 SGHKS and CDR2 YYEKEE (reference sequence). This CDR3 has 14 amino acids. Trimming at V came to 5 bases and at J to 2 bases, leaving 6 bases not matched to a gene. CDR3 nucleotide sequence: TGTGCCAGCAGTCTCCAGACAGGGAACTATGGCTACACCTTC. As protein: CASSLQTGNYGYTF.

The chain carries TRBV7-9 and TRBJ1-4, with a possible D match to TRBD1 (6 bases). The CDR3 sequence is 15 residues long. CDR1 and CDR2 from the germline V gene are SEHNR and FQNEAQ (reference sequence). The V gene lost 5 bases and the J gene lost 8 bases, with 18 bases spanning the gap. The CDR3 DNA reads as TGTGCCAGCAGCCCTGGGGCCCAGGGGAGAGAAAAACTGTTTTTT. Its translation: CASSPGAQGREKLFF.

This clonotype was recorded a few times. The V call is TRBV7-2, the J call TRBJ2-1; D unclear. Trimming removed 5 bases at V and 8 bases at J, with 10 bases between. Looked up from germline, CDR1 is SGHTA and CDR2 is FQGNSA. This CDR3 comprises 12 residues. The CDR3 DNA sequence: TGTGCCAGCAGCCCCATTCTCCATGAGCAGTTCTTC. This codes for CASSPILHEQFF. Using reference TRBV7-2 and TRBJ2-1 for the parts outside the CDR3, the full variable domain is GAGVSQSPSNKVTEKGKDVELRCDPISGHTALYWYRQSLGQGLEFLIYFQGNSAPDKSGLPSDRFSAERTGGSVSTLTIQRTQQEDSAVYLCASSPILHEQFFGPGTRLTVL.

This sequence joins TRBV4-2 and TRBJ2-3, with 12 bases matching TRBD1. V was clipped by 4 bases and J by 4 bases; unmatched bases: 12. CDR1 and CDR2 (germline): LGHNA, YNFKEQ. CDR3 size: 18 residues. In nucleotides, the CDR3 is TGTGCCAGCAGCCCAGATGGGGGGACAGGGGGCGCCGCAGATACGCAGTATTTT. This sequence encodes CASSPDGGTGGAADTQYF.

Note on this clonotype: This may be a read error, as it is one base from a much larger clone. This chain uses TRBV12-3 or TRBV12-4 with TRBJ1-5; TRBD1 matches 7 bases. V gave up 4 bases and J gave up 2 bases; unmatched junction bases: 8. The CDR3 consists of 16 residues. This CDR3 reads CASSSTTGMGNQPQHF. CDR3 DNA sequence: TGTGCCAGCAGTTCGACGACAGGGATGGGCAATCAGCCCCAGCATTTT.

The chain uses TRBV3-1 and TRBJ2-5; 7 bases align to TRBD1. CDR1 is LGHDT and CDR2 is YNNKEL in the germline V gene (reference sequence). The CDR3 is 15 amino acids. J lost 5 bases, V lost 1 base, and 7 bases had no gene match. The CDR3 sequence: CASSQGRGLVETQYF. In DNA, the CDR3 is TGTGCCAGCAGCCAAGGCAGGGGGTTGGTGGAGACCCAGTACTTC.

This clonotype came up a few times. V and J are TRBV20-1 and TRBJ1-5; D may be TRBD1 (6 bases). The CDR3 consists of 16 residues. The germline CDR1 and CDR2 sequences are DFQATT and SNEGSKA (reference sequence). V was cut by 0 bases and J by 7 bases, with 19 bases left in between. CDR3 bases: TGCAGTGCTAGAGATCGGAGGGGGGGCAGTCAGCAGCCCCAGCATTTT. Amino acids: CSARDRRGGSQQPQHF.

The chain recombines TRBV10-3 with TRBJ1-4; D might be TRBD1 (6 bases). Germline assignment: CDR1 ENHRY and CDR2 SYGVKD. V was trimmed by 6 bases and J by 5 bases, leaving 10 bases between them. The CDR3 totals 13 residues. CDR3 coding DNA: TGTGCCATCAGGGACAGCAAAAATGAAAAACTGTTTTTT. Translated: CAIRDSKNEKLFF.

The chain links TRBV29-1 to TRBJ2-1; D unclear. The V gene's germline CDR1 is SQVTM and CDR2 ANQGSEA. V gave up 4 bases and J gave up 11 bases, with 9 bases separating them. This CDR3 region has 10 residues. The chain's CDR3 is CSVGGEKQFF. CDR3 DNA: TGCAGCGTTGGGGGTGAAAAGCAGTTCTTC.